These 17 T cell receptor beta chains were sequenced from one sample in a study of cytomegalovirus exposure and HLA in healthy donors. Use of 60 Vbeta and 13 Jbeta primers characterized the PCR. Sequencing used immunoSEQ multiplex PCR; TCRdb keeps in-frame clones, though not all of them. The profile shows about 140,000 clones, roughly 79% of them singletons. Sequencing was performed on PBMCs. These TCRs come from a woman aged 55-69 years in good health and CMV-seropositive.

This clone was observed a handful of times. V and J are TRBV2 and TRBJ1-4; TRBD1 agrees at 7 bases. The V segment lost 4 bases and the J segment 3 bases; nucleotides outside the gene matches: 14. The germline CDR1 and CDR2 sequences are SNHLY and FYNNEI. CDR3 size: 18 residues. The CDR3 here is CASSVYSNQGTANEKLFF. In nucleotides, the CDR3 is TGTGCCAGCAGTGTATACAGTAATCAGGGGACAGCTAATGAAAAACTGTTTTTT. Full variable domain (remainder filled in from reference TRBV2 and TRBJ1-4): EPEVTQTPSHQVTQMGQEVILRCVPISNHLYFYWYRQILGQKVEFLVSFYNNEISEKSEIFDDQFSVERPDGSNFTLKIRSTKLEDSAMYFCASSVYSNQGTANEKLFFGSGTQLSVL.

The J gene is TRBJ1-4, the V gene TRBV18; D is possibly TRBD1 (5 bases). The CDR3 totals 16 residues. Trimming cost V 0 bases and J 0 bases, with 8 bases left between them. Per the germline V gene, CDR1 is KGHSH and CDR2 is LQKENI. The CDR3 sequence is CASSPPDTATNEKLFF. DNA for the CDR3: TGTGCCAGCTCACCACCGGACACCGCAACTAATGAAAAACTGTTTTTT. Drawing the rest from reference TRBV18 and TRBJ1-4, the complete variable domain is NAGVMQNPRHLVRRRGQEARLRCSPMKGHSHVYWYRQLPEEGLKFMVYLQKENIIDESGMPKERFSAEFPKEGPSILRIQQVVRGDSAAYFCASSPPDTATNEKLFFGSGTQLSVL.

The chain joins TRBV20-1 to TRBJ2-1; D perhaps matches TRBD2 (5 bases). Trimming removed 6 bases at V and 9 bases at J, with 9 bases between. CDR3 length: 10 residues. Germline assignment: CDR1 DFQATT and CDR2 SNEGSKA (reference sequence). The CDR3 reads CSASGGEQFF. CDR3 coding DNA: TGCAGTGCCAGCGGAGGTGAGCAGTTCTTC.

CDR3 DNA sequence: TGTGCCAGCAGTGAAGCGCGGGGGCTAGCTGGGGCGGAGACCCAGTACTTC. As protein: CASSEARGLAGAETQYF. The genes are TRBV2 and TRBJ2-5; weak D call: TRBD2 (7 bases). This CDR3 has 17 residues. Germline-derived CDR1 and CDR2 are SNHLY and FYNNEI. The V gene lost 0 bases and the J gene lost 5 bases, with 19 bases spanning the gap.

The chain has TRBV30 and TRBJ2-6; D gene uncertain. The germline gives CDR1 GTSNPN, CDR2 SVGIG (reference sequence). This CDR3 contains 13 residues. Trimming took off 2 bases at V and 4 bases at J, with 6 bases between the two ends. The CDR3 sequence is CAWSLGGANVLTF. The CDR3 DNA reads as TGTGCCTGGAGTCTCGGGGGGGCCAACGTCCTGACTTTC.

The rearrangement joins TRBV28 to TRBJ2-3; D remains ambiguous. Germline V CDR1 and CDR2: MDHEN, SYDVKM. The length of the CDR3 is 18 residues. Trimming removed 5 bases from V and 2 bases from J, with 23 bases in between. The chain's CDR3 is CASSRPGRGTLYTDTQYF. DNA for the CDR3: TGTGCCAGCAGTCGACCCGGAAGAGGAACCCTATACACAGATACGCAGTATTTT.

This chain links TRBV9 with TRBJ2-7, with 7 bases identical to TRBD1. V lost 0 bases and J lost 3; bases outside the gene matches: 3. The CDR3 spans 14 residues. From germline, CDR1 is SGDLS and CDR2 YYNGEE. CDR3 DNA: TGTGCCAGCAGCGTAGAACCAGGGGGCTACGAGCAGTACTTC. It specifies CASSVEPGGYEQYF.

V and J are TRBV5-4 and TRBJ1-1; D possibly corresponds to TRBD1 (6 bases). Germline V gives CDR1 SGHNT, CDR2 YYREEE (reference sequence). The CDR3 sequence is 12 residues long. V was clipped by 0 bases and J by 8 bases, with 8 bases between them. DNA of the CDR3: TGTGCCAGCAGCTTGGCTGGGGGCGAAGCTTTCTTT. It specifies CASSLAGGEAFF.

The chain joins TRBV7-6 to TRBJ2-2; tentative D call: TRBD1 (5 bases). The V end lost 5 bases, the J end lost 7 bases, and 8 bases lay between the germline ends. The CDR3 runs 12 residues. From germline, CDR1 is SGHVS and CDR2 FNYEAQ. In DNA, the CDR3 is TGTGCCAGCAGCGGAAGGGGCGGGGAGCTGTTTTTT. Protein product: CASSGRGGELFF.

The chain carries TRBV28 and TRBJ2-7, with 10 bases that match TRBD2. Germline lookup yields CDR1 MDHEN and CDR2 SYDVKM. The junction had 1 base not matched to a gene; V was cut back by 8 bases and J by 0 bases. The CDR3 contains 13 residues. The CDR3 nucleotides are TGTGCCAGCGGGACTAGCGACTCCTACGAGCAGTACTTC. Its translation is CASGTSDSYEQYF.

This clone showed up just a few times. This sample also contains other DNA sequences that code for the same CDR3. V is TRBV27 and J is TRBJ2-7; a weak D match, TRBD2 (7 bases). V lost 2 bases to trimming and J lost 3 bases, with 14 bases between them. Germline lookup yields CDR1 MNHEY and CDR2 SMNVEV (reference sequence). The CDR3 has 15 residues. DNA for the CDR3: TGTGCCAGCAGTTTAAGGGGGGGGGCTCTCTACGAGCAGTACTTC. Translation gives CASSLRGGALYEQYF.

The chain has TRBV28 and TRBJ2-3; D call uncertain. The CDR3 totals 13 residues. The V gene lost 6 bases and the J gene lost 2 bases, with 9 bases spanning the gap. The V gene's germline CDR1 is MDHEN and CDR2 SYDVKM. CDR3 nucleotides: TGTGCCAGCAGCATAACACCCACAGATACGCAGTATTTT. Translation: CASSITPTDTQYF.

This clone was observed once. The chain joins TRBV10-3 to TRBJ2-5, with TRBD1 as a possible D gene (6 bases). This CDR3 region has 13 residues. The germline V gene encodes CDR1 ENHRY and CDR2 SYGVKD. V was pared by 6 bases and J by 5 bases, with 13 bases between. For the CDR3, the DNA is TGTGCCATCAGCCAGGGGCTGGGGGAGACCCAGTACTTC. Protein sequence: CAISQGLGETQYF.

V usage is TRBV12-5 and J usage is TRBJ2-1; 9 positions agree with TRBD1. The CDR3 extends over 12 amino acids. Per the germline V gene, CDR1 is LGHNT and CDR2 is FRNRAP. V dropped 9 bases and J dropped 5; count of bases not matched to a gene: 2. CDR3: CASRDRDNEQFF. The CDR3 DNA reads TGTGCTAGCAGGGACAGGGACAATGAGCAGTTCTTC.

The chain combines TRBV29-1 with TRBJ2-5; TRBD2 aligns across 9 bases. Germline values: CDR1 SQVTM, CDR2 ANQGSEA. The CDR3 has 14 residues. Trimming at V came to 6 bases and at J to 5 bases, leaving 10 bases not matched to a gene. The CDR3 reads CSVDERSGRETQYF. As DNA, the CDR3 is TGCAGCGTCGACGAGAGGAGCGGGAGGGAGACCCAGTACTTC. The full variable domain, with the rest looked up from reference TRBV29-1 and TRBJ2-5, is SAVISQKPSRDICQRGTSLTIQCQVDSQVTMMFWYRQQPGQSLTLIATANQGSEATYESGFVIDKFPISRPNLTFSTLTVSNMSPEDSSIYLCSVDERSGRETQYFGPGTRLLVL.

The rearrangement links TRBV4-1 to TRBJ2-7; D remains unclear. The CDR3 has 15 residues. V lost 0 bases, J lost 1 base, and 10 bases lay in between. From germline, CDR1 is MGHRA and CDR2 YSYEKL. CDR3: CASSQDRGISYEQYF. The CDR3 bases are TGCGCCAGCAGCCAAGATCGCGGCATTTCCTACGAGCAGTACTTC.

This chain links TRBV5-1 with TRBJ1-1, with 11 positions matching TRBD1. V lost 4 bases, J lost 6 bases, and 8 bases stayed unmatched. The CDR3 runs to 15 residues. The germline V gene encodes CDR1 SGHRS and CDR2 YFSETQ. CDR3 in amino acids: CASSGGTGGSPEAFF. The CDR3 DNA is TGCGCCAGCAGCGGGGGGACAGGGGGAAGTCCTGAAGCTTTCTTT.